This T cell receptor (beta chain) was sequenced for a study of Tregs in tolerant kidney transplant recipients (dated by TCRdb to the late 2010s). Notes on the research overall: Related donors were used in the transplants with nonmyeloablative bone marrow transplantation, and mixed chimerism was transient in the human trials. The study used TCRbeta sequencing to identify donor-specific regulatory T cells before combined kidney and bone marrow transplantation, then tracked those cells after transplant. On the study overall, not on this receptor specifically: Donor-specific Treg expansion exceeded global Treg expansion in tolerant patients, suggesting antigen-driven rather than nonspecific expansion. Because the PCR primers were changed over time for some patients, nucleotide-level comparison could not be performed across the samples from those patients. Biological reproducibility was not directly addressed, though technical replication error appeared minimal. Because only a small number of patients were included, the study had limitations, and the results will need to be validated in larger populations as well as under other immunosuppression protocols. Expanding Tregs with activated donor B cells appeared to identify the most biologically relevant and donor-specific TCRbeta repertoire.

A note on this clone: The specificity of this receptor is unknown. No per-base quality is available; no much larger clone lies one base away.

The sample's time point, from its label and the paper: blood sample drawn before combined kidney and bone marrow transplant. Unstimulated Tregs (CD4+CD25+CD127-), CD4+ non-Tregs (CD4+CD25-), CD4 and CD8 cells were FACS-sorted from thawed PBMCs. Before Treg sorting, thawed PBMCs were rested overnight at 37°C with around 220 IU/ml IL-2. The patients were a handful of recipients of combined kidney and bone marrow transplants from the ITN036ST trial, and samples were available only for these trial subjects. Healthy control blood was separated into PBMCs by Ficoll density gradient and cryopreserved, and patient PBMCs were collected both before and after transplant. For TCRbeta CDR3 sequencing, genomic DNA from the sorted cells was extracted using the QIAGEN DNeasy Blood and Tissue Kit. High-throughput TCRbeta CDR3 sequencing, which included PCR amplification with bias correction and internal controls, was done commercially through immunoSEQ. The authors processed their data as follows. Unique productive TCRbeta sequences were defined by CDR3 nucleotide sequence where primers matched, and otherwise by CDR3 amino acid sequence together with Vbeta and Jbeta genes. To correct for sorting error, sequences found in more than one sorted population at a frequency ratio of 2:1 or less were discarded, and the remaining shared sequences were assigned to the population with the higher frequency. A sequence was defined as donor-reactive if the sequence was expanded at least 5-fold in CFSE-low cells compared with unstimulated cells and had a frequency of at least 0.01% in CFSE-low cells. Jensen-Shannon divergence calculated on the top 100 TCRbeta sequences ranked by frequency was used to measure repertoire divergence. For any sample with multiple sequencing runs, sorting error was corrected in each run separately before the runs were pooled. Sourced from immuneACCESS, this table was stored by TCRdb with only in-frame sequences that have V and J called. A share of the clones is absent; for the studies checked, an unresolved V gene accounts for under half, and the remainder has no known explanation. V and J calls and clone size are copied from that table; D and trimming were computed from the DNA. The sample has about 64,000 clones on record, nearly 98% of them singletons. The leading ten clones occupy around 0.3% of the sample.

Its CDR3 holds 13 amino acids, cysteine through phenylalanine. Solely the CDR3 DNA is kept, with 39 bases framed from the first base. V and J lose 4 bases and 11 bases, and a span of 18 bases separates them. From the germline V gene, CDR1 is SGHTS and CDR2 is YDEGEE. Sequencing was performed on Tregs from blood, taken before the transplant. The sequence is built from TRBV5-8 and TRBJ1-1, and the D gene may be TRBD1, 5 bases matching. The receptor was isolated from a human donor who received a combined kidney and bone marrow transplant. The DNA sequence follows: TGTGCCAGCAGCAATACTTGGGGCTCTCGGGCTTTCTTT. This gives the protein CASSNTWGSRAFF. Here the CDR3 is joined to the reference TRBV5-8 and TRBJ1-1 genes, and the full variable domain is: EAGVTQSPTHLIKTRGQQATLRCSPISGHTSVYWYQQALGLGLQFLLWYDEGEERNRGNFPPRFSGRQFPNYSSELNVNALELEDSALYLCASSNTWGSRAFFGQGTRLTVV.